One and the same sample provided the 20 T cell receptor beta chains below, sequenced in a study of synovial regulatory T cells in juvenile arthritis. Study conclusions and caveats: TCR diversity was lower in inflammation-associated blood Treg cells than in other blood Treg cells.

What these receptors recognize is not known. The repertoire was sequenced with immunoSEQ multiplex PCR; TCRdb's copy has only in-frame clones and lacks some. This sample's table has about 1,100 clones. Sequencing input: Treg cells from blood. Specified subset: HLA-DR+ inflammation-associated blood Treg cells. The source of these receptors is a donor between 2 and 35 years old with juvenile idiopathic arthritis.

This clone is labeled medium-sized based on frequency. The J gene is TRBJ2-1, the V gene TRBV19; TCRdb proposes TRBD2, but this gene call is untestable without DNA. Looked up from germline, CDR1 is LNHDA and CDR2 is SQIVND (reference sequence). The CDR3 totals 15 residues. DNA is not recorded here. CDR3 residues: CASSISGRDYNEQFF.

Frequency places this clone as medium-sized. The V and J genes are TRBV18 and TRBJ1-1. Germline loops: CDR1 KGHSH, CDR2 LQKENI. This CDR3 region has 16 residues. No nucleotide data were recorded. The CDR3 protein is CASSAGSVRFGTEAFF.

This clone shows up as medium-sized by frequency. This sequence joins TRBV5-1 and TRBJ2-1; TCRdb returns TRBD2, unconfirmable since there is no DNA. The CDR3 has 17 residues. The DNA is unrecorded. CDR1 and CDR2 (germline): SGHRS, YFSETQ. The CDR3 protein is CASSLMVAGPSYNEQFF.

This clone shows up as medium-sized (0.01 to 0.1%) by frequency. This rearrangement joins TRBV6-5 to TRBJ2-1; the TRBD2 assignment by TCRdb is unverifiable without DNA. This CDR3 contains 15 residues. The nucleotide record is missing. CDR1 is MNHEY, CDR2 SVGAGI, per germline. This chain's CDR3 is CASSYSGRAYNEQFF.

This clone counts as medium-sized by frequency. CDR3 loop: CASSQTGTETDTQYF. The V gene is TRBV4-2, the J gene TRBJ2-3. The CDR3 is made up of 15 amino acids. The entry carries no DNA sequence. In germline, CDR1 is LGHNA, CDR2 YNFKEQ.

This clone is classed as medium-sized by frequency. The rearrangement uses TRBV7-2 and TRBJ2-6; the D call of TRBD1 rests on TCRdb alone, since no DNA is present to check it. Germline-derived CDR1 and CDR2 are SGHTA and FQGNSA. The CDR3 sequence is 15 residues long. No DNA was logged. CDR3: CASSVDRAGANVLTF.

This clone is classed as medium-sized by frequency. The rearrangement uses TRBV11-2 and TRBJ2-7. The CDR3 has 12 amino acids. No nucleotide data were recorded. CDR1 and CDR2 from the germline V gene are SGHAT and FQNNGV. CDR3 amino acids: CASSFEGLEQYF.

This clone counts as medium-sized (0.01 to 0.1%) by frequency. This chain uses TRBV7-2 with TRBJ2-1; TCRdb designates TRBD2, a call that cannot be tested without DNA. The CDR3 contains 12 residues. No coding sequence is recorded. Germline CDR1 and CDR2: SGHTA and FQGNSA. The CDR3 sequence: CASSLERSEQFF.

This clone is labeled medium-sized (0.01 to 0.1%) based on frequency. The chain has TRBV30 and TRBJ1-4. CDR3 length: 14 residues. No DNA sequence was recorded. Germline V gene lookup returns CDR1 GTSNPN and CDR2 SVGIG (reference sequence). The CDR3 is CAWSFRGGNEKLFF.

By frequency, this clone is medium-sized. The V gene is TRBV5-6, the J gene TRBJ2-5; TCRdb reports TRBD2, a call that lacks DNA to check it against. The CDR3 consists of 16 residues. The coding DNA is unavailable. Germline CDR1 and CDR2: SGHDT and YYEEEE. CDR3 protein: CASSLVPTGFQETQYF.

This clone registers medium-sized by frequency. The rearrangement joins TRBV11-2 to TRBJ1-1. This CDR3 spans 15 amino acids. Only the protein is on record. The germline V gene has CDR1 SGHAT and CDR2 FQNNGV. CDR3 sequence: CASSLVGGSGTEAFF.

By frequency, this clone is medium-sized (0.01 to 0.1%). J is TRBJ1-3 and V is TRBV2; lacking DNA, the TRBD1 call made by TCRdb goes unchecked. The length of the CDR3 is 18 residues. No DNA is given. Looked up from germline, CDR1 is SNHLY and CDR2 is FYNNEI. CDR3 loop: CASSEIPGQGDSGNTIYF.

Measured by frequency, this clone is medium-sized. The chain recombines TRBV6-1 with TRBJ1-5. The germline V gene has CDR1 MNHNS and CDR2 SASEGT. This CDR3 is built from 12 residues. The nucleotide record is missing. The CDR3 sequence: CASTLNYQPQHF.

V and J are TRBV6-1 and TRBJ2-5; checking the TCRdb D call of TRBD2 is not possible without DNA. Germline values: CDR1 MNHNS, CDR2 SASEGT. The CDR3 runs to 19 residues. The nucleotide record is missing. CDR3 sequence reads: CASSEVEVSGSPGGETQYF.

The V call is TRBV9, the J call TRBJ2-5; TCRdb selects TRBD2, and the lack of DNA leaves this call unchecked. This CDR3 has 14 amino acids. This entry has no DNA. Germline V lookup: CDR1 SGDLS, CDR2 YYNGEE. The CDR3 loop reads CASSVGGAGETQYF.

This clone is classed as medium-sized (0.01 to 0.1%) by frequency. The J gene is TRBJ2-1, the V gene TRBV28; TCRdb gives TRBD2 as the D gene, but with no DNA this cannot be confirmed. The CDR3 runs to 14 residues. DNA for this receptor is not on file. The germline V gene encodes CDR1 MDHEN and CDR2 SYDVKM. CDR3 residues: CASSFLVRTHEQFF. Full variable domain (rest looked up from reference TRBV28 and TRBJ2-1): DVKVTQSSRYLVKRTGEKVFLECVQDMDHENMFWYRQDPGLGLRLIYFSYDVKMKEKGDIPEGYSVSREKKERFSLILESASTNQTSMYLCASSFLVRTHEQFFGPGTRLTVL.

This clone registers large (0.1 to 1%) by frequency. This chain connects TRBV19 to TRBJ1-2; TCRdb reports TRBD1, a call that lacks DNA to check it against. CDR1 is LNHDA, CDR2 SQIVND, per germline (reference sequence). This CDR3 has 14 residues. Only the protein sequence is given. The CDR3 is CASSMPGQHYGYTF.

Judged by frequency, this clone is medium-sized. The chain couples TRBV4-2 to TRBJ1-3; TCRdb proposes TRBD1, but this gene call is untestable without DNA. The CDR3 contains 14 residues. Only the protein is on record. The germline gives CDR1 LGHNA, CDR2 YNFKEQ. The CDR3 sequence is CASSQDMGRNTIYF.

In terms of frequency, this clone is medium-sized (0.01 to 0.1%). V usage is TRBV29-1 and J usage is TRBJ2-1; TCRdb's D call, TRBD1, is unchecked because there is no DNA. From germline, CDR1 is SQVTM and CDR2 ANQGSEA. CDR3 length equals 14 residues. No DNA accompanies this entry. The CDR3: CSVEDRGLYNEQFF.

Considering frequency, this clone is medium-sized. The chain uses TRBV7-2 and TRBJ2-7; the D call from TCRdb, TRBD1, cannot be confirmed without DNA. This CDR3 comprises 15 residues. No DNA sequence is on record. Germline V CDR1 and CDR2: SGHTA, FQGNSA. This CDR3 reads CASSLFDRGFPEQYF.